A selection of T cell receptor beta chains follows, all from one sample in a study of cytomegalovirus exposure and HLA in healthy donors. Measured with immunoSEQ multiplex PCR; TCRdb has only the in-frame clones, and not every one. The top ten hold 1.3% of the sample, which has 100,000 or so clones, approximately 80% seen once. The sample comprised PBMCs. The receptors come from a man aged 25 to 40 in good health and CMV-seronegative. Both conserved end residues are trimmed from each CDR3. The order of the fields is CDR3 length, V gene, CDR3 protein.

13 | TRBV7-8 | ASRVSGTRGHEQY
16 | TRBV7-9 | ASSSGTALAGAKDTQY
15 | TRBV5-1 | ASTPQGALSSYNEQF
14 | TRBV27 | ASSSGNPTYNSPLH
13 | TRBV11-2 | ASSFGTSGSETQY
12 | TRBV7-2 | ASSPRDSTYEQY
13 | TRBV6-6 | ASSRDRVANEKLF
13 | TRBV27 | ASSDSGGVNTEAF
11 | TRBV5-1 | ASSLQSTDTQY
13 | TRBV27 | ASYGAGQGTYEQY
11 | TRBV5-1 | ASSSRTEGEQY
13 | TRBV6-5 | ASRGTGGDVVMAF
13 | TRBV9 | ASSFRQGPSGELF
16 | TRBV4-1 | ASSQEGDGAGGSSEQY
12 | TRBV5-1 | ASSRELVGNEQF
13 | TRBV10-1 | ASSDPSGGRHEQF
15 | TRBV7-6 | ASSLPPSGVISGELF
14 | TRBV25-1 | ASSDHGLIANYGYT
14 | TRBV5-1 | ASSLEFQGTYNEQF
13 | TRBV6-4 | ASSGLAGGLNEQF
12 | TRBV7-9 | ASSVSGSRNEQF
12 | TRBV28 | ASSLGLADYEQY
13 | TRBV5-1 | ASSLDLGAENIQY
13 | TRBV30 | AWSVRLAGNHEQF
14 | TRBV2 | ASSEAGGASRKPQH
14 | TRBV27 | ASAPSTGTVYNEQF
12 | TRBV2 | ASSRRGWDTEAF
12 | TRBV5-1 | ASSLGTSRDEQY
14 | TRBV7-9 | ASSLETTLNTGELF
12 | TRBV5-4 | ASSSWDRLYGYT
13 | TRBV10-3 | AISESNTGSGEQY
13 | TRBV28 | ASSPITGGYYEQY
14 | TRBV5-1 | ASRPTGRGRYTEAF
13 | TRBV13 | ASSLFGTGGGGYT
15 | TRBV14 | ASSRRPGQGDQETQY
12 | TRBV11-3 | ASSPDRYSYEQY
12 | TRBV28 | ASSLLKGLAEAF
11 | TRBV5-1 | ASSSGQGETQY
14 | TRBV27 | ASSGIRGGVGTEAF
13 | TRBV7-2 | ASSLRGQSNSPLH
14 | TRBV10-3 | AIRPLAGGSGDTQY
13 | TRBV2 | ASSNYRGSTDTQY
13 | TRBV5-8 | ASSYDRGRNGEAF
11 | TRBV7-2 | ASSGDRGNEQF
12 | TRBV19 | ASSIWGGDEKLF
12 | TRBV7-2 | ASTLPRGGTEAF
12 | TRBV9 | ASSLSTPGDTQY
13 | TRBV2 | ASMDLVGVYETQY
15 | TRBV18 | ASSQNPTSGRINEQY
13 | TRBV9 | ASSVGTLSNTEAF
13 | TRBV27 | ASRPTGTISYEQY
12 | TRBV6-4 | ASRDGLRNTEAF
13 | TRBV9 | ASSVAQGADEKLF
13 | TRBV10-2 | ASSPRTGSNEKLF